The 7 T cell receptor beta chains below all came from one sample that was sequenced in a study of shared clonotypes between healthy human individuals. Using immunoSEQ multiplex PCR, the repertoire was profiled, and TCRdb retains in-frame clones only, with some absent. The sample yields fewer than 130,000 clones, about 66% seen once. Sample: memory CD8+ T cells sorted from blood. Described subset: CD45RO+ cells pooled with CCR7-negative TemRA cells. Receptors originate from a woman aged 30 to 39 in good health.

This rearrangement joins TRBV27 to TRBJ1-5; no clear D. The germline V and J ends were trimmed by 5 bases and 6 bases, with 8 bases remaining between them. This CDR3 is built from 12 residues. The germline CDR1 and CDR2 sequences are MNHEY and SMNVEV (reference sequence). In nucleotides, the CDR3 is TGTGCCAGCAGTCACCCGGGTCAGCCCCAGCATTTT. It is translated as CASSHPGQPQHF.

This clone was counted a few times. The V and J genes are TRBV28 and TRBJ2-1; 11 bases are shared with TRBD2. V shed 4 bases, J shed 7 bases, and the junction held 12 bases outside the gene matches. This CDR3 spans 17 amino acids. The germline gives CDR1 MDHEN, CDR2 SYDVKM. CDR3 in amino acids: CASSWDLAGGGDNEQFF. For the CDR3, the DNA is TGTGCCAGCAGTTGGGACCTAGCGGGAGGTGGGGATAATGAGCAGTTCTTC.

The chain combines TRBV5-1 with TRBJ1-2; no definite D call. This CDR3 has 13 residues. Germline V gives CDR1 SGHRS, CDR2 YFSETQ. Trimming removed 2 bases from V and 7 bases from J, with 12 bases in between. The CDR3 protein is CASSFAGNLGYTF. In nucleotides, the CDR3 is TGCGCCAGCAGCTTCGCAGGTAATCTTGGCTACACCTTC.

This clone was observed many times. The genes are TRBV12-5 and TRBJ2-7; TRBD2 aligns across 8 bases. The CDR3 length is 14 residues. V dropped 8 bases and J dropped 2; count of bases not matched to a gene: 8. Germline CDR1 LGHNT, CDR2 FRNRAP. The CDR3 bases are TGTGCTAGTAGGGGCGCGGGACTAGCCTACGAGCAGTACTTC. Translated, it gives CASRGAGLAYEQYF.

The chain has TRBV4-1 and TRBJ2-7; no clear D gene. V lost 1 base, J lost 6 bases, and 22 bases lay in between. This CDR3 contains 17 residues. Germline CDR1 MGHRA, CDR2 YSYEKL. The CDR3 loop is CASSQALGQRGRGEQYF. CDR3 DNA: TGCGCCAGCAGCCAAGCCCTAGGTCAGCGCGGTCGAGGCGAGCAGTACTTC.

This clone showed up just a few times. Written as DNA, the CDR3 is TGTGCCAGCAGCCCCTTTGAACGTCCTGAAGCTTTCTTT. It codes for CASSPFERPEAFF. The V gene is TRBV5-4, the J gene TRBJ1-1; no reliable D call. This CDR3 is 13 amino acids long. Trimming shortened V by 4 bases and J by 6 bases, and 13 bases separated the two germline ends. In germline, CDR1 is SGHNT, CDR2 YYREEE (reference sequence).

V gene TRBV11-2 combines with J gene TRBJ1-2; D is ambiguous. V lost 5 bases and J lost 0, with 19 bases in between. Germline values: CDR1 SGHAT, CDR2 FQNNGV. The CDR3 has 17 amino acids. The CDR3 sequence: CASSEYPRPITNYGYTF. Written as DNA, the CDR3 is TGTGCCAGCAGCGAATATCCCAGACCCATTACTAACTATGGCTACACCTTC.